These T cell receptor beta chains were read from a single sample in a study of Ad26.COV2.S vaccination and SARS-CoV-2 variants. Only in-frame clones appear in the TCRdb table, and some are missing; sequencing was by immunoSEQ multiplex PCR. The sample has around 300,000 clones; around 89% are singletons. The source was peripheral blood, collected in a trial of Ad26.COV2.S vaccine versus placebo. Every receptor here comes from a person aged 18-65 years who received the Ad26.COV2.S COVID-19 vaccine or a placebo. CDR3s include the opening cysteine and the closing phenylalanine or tryptophan. The order of the fields is CDR3 DNA, CDR3 protein, V gene, J gene, D gene. The D gene is left open where the match is weak.

CDR3nt: TGTGCCAGCAGTCCCAACCGAGGGGGCCTCGGTCGCGAGCAGTACTTC
CDR3aa: CASSPNRGGLGREQYF
v_gene: TRBV27
j_gene: TRBJ2-7
d_gene: TRBD1

CDR3nt: TGTGCCAGCAGCCCCCGACAGGGCTGGACTGGAAACACCATATATTTT
CDR3aa: CASSPRQGWTGNTIYF
v_gene: TRBV7-9
j_gene: TRBJ1-3
d_gene: TRBD1

CDR3nt: TGTGCCAGCAGCGACAGGTCTTCACCCCTCCACTTT
CDR3aa: CASSDRSSPLHF
v_gene: TRBV6-2/TRBV6-3
j_gene: TRBJ1-6
d_gene: -

CDR3nt: TGCGCCAGCAGCCAAGACAGGGGGTCTAGCAATCAGCCCCAGCATTTT
CDR3aa: CASSQDRGSSNQPQHF
v_gene: TRBV4-1
j_gene: TRBJ1-5
d_gene: TRBD1

CDR3nt: TGCGCCAGCAGGGGGACAGGCGCCTTGAACACTGAAGCTTTCTTT
CDR3aa: CASRGTGALNTEAFF
v_gene: TRBV5-1
j_gene: TRBJ1-1
d_gene: TRBD1

CDR3nt: TGTGCCAGCAGTTACTCGGGGACTAGTTCAGATACGCAGTATTTT
CDR3aa: CASSYSGTSSDTQYF
v_gene: TRBV6-5
j_gene: TRBJ2-3
d_gene: TRBD2

CDR3nt: TGTGCCTGGAGTGCGACAGGGGCCGGCACCCTCCACTTT
CDR3aa: CAWSATGAGTLHF
v_gene: TRBV30
j_gene: TRBJ1-6
d_gene: TRBD1

CDR3nt: TGTGCCAGCAGTTTCCGGCGGGGACAGGGCATCTATGGCTACACCTTC
CDR3aa: CASSFRRGQGIYGYTF
v_gene: TRBV28
j_gene: TRBJ1-2
d_gene: TRBD1

CDR3nt: TGTGCCAGCAGCCAAGATTCCAACCAAGAGACCCAGTACTTC
CDR3aa: CASSQDSNQETQYF
v_gene: TRBV3-1/TRBV3-2
j_gene: TRBJ2-5
d_gene: -

CDR3nt: TGTGCCAGCAGCCCAGAATCCTACGAGCAGTACTTC
CDR3aa: CASSPESYEQYF
v_gene: TRBV7-9
j_gene: TRBJ2-7
d_gene: -

CDR3nt: TGTGCCTGGAGTACCCGTGGGGAGGAAGCGGGAGTCTACAATGAGCAGTTCTTC
CDR3aa: CAWSTRGEEAGVYNEQFF
v_gene: TRBV30
j_gene: TRBJ2-1
d_gene: TRBD2

CDR3nt: TGTGCCAGCAGTTACAGTTCAGGGGCTGAAGCTTTCTTT
CDR3aa: CASSYSSGAEAFF
v_gene: TRBV6-5
j_gene: TRBJ1-1
d_gene: -